The rows below give T cell receptor beta chains drawn from one sample of a study of blood T cells in healthy people across ages. One entry per CDR3 protein, called by TCRdb with MiXCR from the 5' RACE reads. This table holds some 1.5 million distinct CDR3 sequences, 28% found once. The sample comprised blood. The receptors here all came from a woman in her twenties or thirties in good health. CDR3s include the opening cysteine and the closing phenylalanine or tryptophan. A D gene is named only where the DNA matches it firmly. Clone size is shown for a subset of rows, as once, few, many or a class of expanded clone.

V gene: TRBV27
D gene: .
clone size: .
J gene: TRBJ1-4
CDR3 DNA: TGTGCCAGCAGTTTAAACTTCGGTCAGGCGGGGGAAAAACTGTTTTTT
CDR3 protein: CASSLNFGQAGEKLFF

V gene: TRBV4-3
D gene: TRBD1
clone size: .
J gene: TRBJ2-3
CDR3 DNA: TGCGCCAGCAGCCAAGATCATGTACAGGGGGTCGCAGATACGCAGTATTTT
CDR3 protein: CASSQDHVQGVADTQYF

V gene: TRBV19
D gene: .
clone size: .
J gene: TRBJ1-1
CDR3 DNA: TGTGCCAGTTTCCCCCGGGACGGAAGAATCTCCACTGAAGCTTTCTTT
CDR3 protein: CASFPRDGRISTEAFF

V gene: TRBV27
D gene: .
clone size: few
J gene: TRBJ2-7
CDR3 DNA: TGTGCCAGCAGTCACCGTACAGGGATCCAGACCTACGAGCAGTACTTC
CDR3 protein: CASSHRTGIQTYEQYF

V gene: TRBV29-1
D gene: .
clone size: .
J gene: TRBJ2-1
CDR3 DNA: TGCAGCGTTGGGCCCCGACTCGTTGGTGACAATGAGCAGTTCTTC
CDR3 protein: CSVGPRLVGDNEQFF

V gene: TRBV20-1
D gene: TRBD2
clone size: few
J gene: TRBJ2-3
CDR3 DNA: TGCAGTGCTAGAGTGGGCGGGAGGACAGATACGCAGTATTTT
CDR3 protein: CSARVGGRTDTQYF

V gene: TRBV27
D gene: .
clone size: .
J gene: TRBJ1-2
CDR3 DNA: TGTGCCAGCAGTTCACTTTGGGGGTCAAGAGGAGGTGGCTACACCTTC
CDR3 protein: CASSSLWGSRGGGYTF

V gene: TRBV20-1
D gene: TRBD2
clone size: many
J gene: TRBJ2-3
CDR3 DNA: TGCAGTGCTAGAACTAGCGGGCTTAGATTCACAGATACGCAGTATTTT
CDR3 protein: CSARTSGLRFTDTQYF

V gene: TRBV20-1
D gene: TRBD2
clone size: few
J gene: TRBJ2-1
CDR3 DNA: TGCAGTGCCCTTCCACAGCGGGAGGGTTACAATGAGCAGTTCTTC
CDR3 protein: CSALPQREGYNEQFF

V gene: TRBV12-3/TRBV12-4
D gene: .
clone size: many
J gene: TRBJ1-5
CDR3 DNA: TGTGCCAGCAGCTTACAGGGAAGAGGGCAGCCCCAGCATTTT
CDR3 protein: CASSLQGRGQPQHF

V gene: TRBV12-3/TRBV12-4
D gene: .
clone size: few
J gene: TRBJ2-5
CDR3 DNA: TGTGCCACCCGACAACAGGAAGAGACCCAGTACTTC
CDR3 protein: CATRQQEETQYF

V gene: TRBV7-9
D gene: .
clone size: once
J gene: TRBJ2-1
CDR3 DNA: TGTGCCAGCAGCCCCCGGGTAGCGGTGAGCTCCTACAATGAGCAGTTCTTC
CDR3 protein: CASSPRVAVSSYNEQFF

V gene: TRBV10-3
D gene: TRBD1
clone size: many
J gene: TRBJ2-5
CDR3 DNA: TGTGCCATCAGTGAGTCTTCGACCGGGACAGGGACCGCACCCCAAGAGACCCAGTACTTC
CDR3 protein: CAISESSTGTGTAPQETQYF

V gene: TRBV30
D gene: .
clone size: once
J gene: TRBJ1-5
CDR3 DNA: TGTGCCTGGAGTCCGAGGGGAGGTCAGCCCCAGCATTTT
CDR3 protein: CAWSPRGGQPQHF

V gene: TRBV4-3
D gene: .
clone size: few
J gene: TRBJ1-5
CDR3 DNA: TGCGCCAGCAGCCAAGATCGAGGCGGTAGCAATCAGCCCCAGCATTTT
CDR3 protein: CASSQDRGGSNQPQHF

V gene: TRBV29-1
D gene: TRBD2
clone size: many
J gene: TRBJ2-1
CDR3 DNA: TGCAGCGTTGTAGAGCTAGCGGCCTACAATGAGCAGTTCTTC
CDR3 protein: CSVVELAAYNEQFF

V gene: TRBV12-3/TRBV12-4
D gene: .
clone size: many
J gene: TRBJ2-3
CDR3 DNA: TGTGCCAGCAGTTTCTCCGGGGAGACAGATACGCAGTATTTT
CDR3 protein: CASSFSGETDTQYF

V gene: TRBV20-1
D gene: .
clone size: .
J gene: TRBJ2-3
CDR3 DNA: TGCAGTGCTACAACGAAACAGGGGGGGGGCACAGATACGCAGTATTTT
CDR3 protein: CSATTKQGGGTDTQYF

V gene: TRBV7-3
D gene: TRBD1
clone size: .
J gene: TRBJ1-1
CDR3 DNA: TGTGCCAGCAGCTCCAGACAGGGGGCTGAAGCTTTCTTT
CDR3 protein: CASSSRQGAEAFF

V gene: TRBV6-2/TRBV6-3
D gene: TRBD2
clone size: many
J gene: TRBJ2-7
CDR3 DNA: TGTGCCAGCAGTCTTCCCGGGACTAGCACCTACGAGCAGTACTTC
CDR3 protein: CASSLPGTSTYEQYF

V gene: TRBV9
D gene: TRBD2
clone size: .
J gene: TRBJ2-5
CDR3 DNA: TGTGCCAGCAGCCCTCGCTTGGGGGGGTCCCAAGAGACCCAGTACTTC
CDR3 protein: CASSPRLGGSQETQYF

V gene: TRBV6-5
D gene: .
clone size: many
J gene: TRBJ1-2
CDR3 DNA: TGTGCCAGCAGCCCAGTTAGACGGAGGTCCCACTATGGCTACACCTTC
CDR3 protein: CASSPVRRRSHYGYTF

V gene: TRBV20-1
D gene: .
clone size: few
J gene: TRBJ1-2
CDR3 DNA: TGCAGTGCTATCCATTTAGGCAGACAACCCTCGGAGGGCTACACCTTC
CDR3 protein: CSAIHLGRQPSEGYTF

V gene: TRBV29-1
D gene: .
clone size: few
J gene: TRBJ1-1
CDR3 DNA: TGCAGCGTTGTAGGGGGAGGAAGGACTGAAGCTTTCTTT
CDR3 protein: CSVVGGGRTEAFF

V gene: TRBV2
D gene: .
clone size: few
J gene: TRBJ2-7
CDR3 DNA: TGTGCCAGCAGTGAAGCAAGGCGGCAGGGCTACGAGCAGTACTTC
CDR3 protein: CASSEARRQGYEQYF

V gene: TRBV7-2
D gene: TRBD2
clone size: .
J gene: TRBJ2-5
CDR3 DNA: TGTGCCAGCAGCGAGACTAGCGGGAGGGTAAGGAATGAGCAGTACTTC
CDR3 protein: CASSETSGRVRNEQYF